The 30 T cell receptor beta chains below were found in one sample sequenced in a study of T cells in Graves' hyperthyroidism and ophthalmopathy. There were TCR beta CDR3 regions amplified from RNA transcripts. First-round RT-PCR with HTBI primers amplified the TCR CDR3 region. From the multiplex PCR reads, TCRdb called clonotypes with MiXCR, one entry per CDR3 protein. Altogether 500,000 to 800,000 distinct CDR3 sequences are present, about 45% being singletons, with the ten largest covering under 8.5%. The sequenced sample consisted of peripheral blood or thyroid tissue (not recorded which). The receptors come from an adult man with Graves' disease, either hyperthyroidism or ophthalmopathy (not recorded which).

This chain uses TRBV19 with TRBJ1-1, with a weak D call TRBD1 (5 bases). Germline V gene data show CDR1 as LNHDA and CDR2 as SQIVND (reference sequence). The CDR3 is 11 residues long. V lost 6 bases and J 12 bases, leaving 14 bases between the germline ends. The CDR3 sequence: CASRGVEGTFF. The CDR3 coding sequence is TGTGCCAGTAGGGGGGTCGAGGGGACTTTCTTT.

This clonotype has a handful of counts. V gene TRBV7-2 combines with J gene TRBJ2-7; D may be TRBD2 (5 bases). The CDR3 is 13 amino acids. V was trimmed by 5 bases and J by 3 bases, leaving 11 bases between them. Germline-derived CDR1 and CDR2 are SGHTA and FQGNSA. The CDR3 DNA is TGTGCCAGCAGCAATGCAGGAGGCTACGAGCAGTACTTC. It is translated as CASSNAGGYEQYF.

This clonotype appeared a few times. The chain links TRBV11-2 to TRBJ2-7; D might be TRBD1 or TRBD2, each matching 5 bases. The CDR3 has 15 residues. Germline loops: CDR1 SGHAT, CDR2 FQNNGV. With 3 bases removed from V and 5 bases from J, the gap between germline ends came to 17 bases. In DNA form, the CDR3 reads TGTGCCAGCAGCTTCGGCCGGGACCTAAGGGACGAGCAGTACTTC. It encodes CASSFGRDLRDEQYF.

The chain combines TRBV10-3 with TRBJ1-1; D is unresolved. The CDR3 sequence is 13 residues long. Trimming cost V 10 bases and J 8 bases, with 20 bases left between them. From germline, CDR1 is ENHRY and CDR2 SYGVKD. CDR3 nucleotide sequence: TGTGCCAGCCGCCTCAGCGGGGAAAGAGAAGCTTTCTTT. It is translated as CASRLSGEREAFF.

The rearrangement links TRBV6-6 to TRBJ2-5, with TRBD1 as a possible D gene (5 bases). This CDR3 region has 13 residues. The V and J ends lost 6 bases and 5 bases respectively, with 13 bases between them. From germline, CDR1 is MNHNY and CDR2 SVGAGI (reference sequence). This CDR3 reads CASRRRDGETQYF. In DNA form, the CDR3 reads TGTGCCAGCAGACGCAGGGATGGGGAGACCCAGTACTTC.

The CDR3 protein is CASSVVLVAETQYF. The CDR3 DNA sequence: TGTGCCAGCAGCGTTGTTCTAGTAGCTGAGACCCAGTACTTC. The rearrangement links TRBV7-9 to TRBJ2-5; D uncertain. Per the germline V gene, CDR1 is SEHNR and CDR2 is FQNEAQ (reference sequence). Deletions cut 5 bases from V and 5 bases from J, with 15 bases between. The CDR3 has 14 amino acids.

This rearrangement joins TRBV29-1 to TRBJ1-1, with D possibly TRBD1 on 5 matching bases. The CDR3 extends over 12 amino acids. Per the germline V gene, CDR1 is SQVTM and CDR2 is ANQGSEA. Trimming cost V 3 bases and J 4 bases, with 9 bases left between them. CDR3 sequence reads: CSVDRDSTEAFF. CDR3 coding DNA: TGCAGCGTTGACAGGGATTCCACTGAAGCTTTCTTT.

There are many counts of this clonotype. The chain is built from TRBV2 and TRBJ1-6, with D unresolved. V was pared by 5 bases and J by 0 bases, with 8 bases between. CDR1 and CDR2 from the germline V gene are SNHLY and FYNNEI. The CDR3 contains 15 residues. The DNA of the CDR3 is TGTGCCAGCAGTTTGACGATCTCCTATAATTCACCCCTCCACTTT. Its protein product is CASSLTISYNSPLHF.

The J gene is TRBJ1-5, the V gene TRBV19, with D maybe TRBD1 (6 bases). Germline CDR1 and CDR2: LNHDA and SQIVND (reference sequence). V lost 7 bases and J lost 6, with 13 bases in between. This CDR3 has 13 residues. The CDR3 region has the DNA TGTGCCAGTACCATAGGGGGAAGTCAGCCCCAGCATTTT. It is translated as CASTIGGSQPQHF. The whole variable domain, remainder taken from reference TRBV19 and TRBJ1-5, is DGGITQSPKYLFRKEGQNVTLSCEQNLNHDAMYWYRQDPGQGLRLIYYSQIVNDFQKGDIAEGYSVSREKKESFPLTVTSAQKNPTAFYLCASTIGGSQPQHFGDGTRLSIL.

There are many counts of this clonotype. The chain is built from TRBV29-1 and TRBJ1-5; perhaps TRBD1 as D (6 bases). Trimming left V 6 bases short and J 7 bases short, with 16 bases between. From germline, CDR1 is SQVTM and CDR2 ANQGSEA. CDR3 length: 13 amino acids. CDR3 coding DNA: TGCAGCGTCGAGGGACAAAGGGGGCAGCCCCAGCATTTT. It yields the protein CSVEGQRGQPQHF.

The CDR3 spells CSSGLQGITYEQYF. The CDR3 nucleotides read TGCAGCTCTGGTCTACAGGGGATCACCTACGAGCAGTACTTC. The gene calls are TRBV29-1 and TRBJ2-7; 7 nucleotides align to TRBD1. Germline V lookup: CDR1 SQVTM, CDR2 ANQGSEA. The CDR3 totals 14 residues. V was pared by 8 bases and J by 2 bases, with 12 bases of the junction left unmatched.

Details on this clonotype: A much larger clone sits a single nucleotide away, making a read error possible. The V gene is TRBV7-4, the J gene TRBJ1-6, with unresolved D. The germline CDR1 and CDR2 sequences are SGHVT and SQSDAQ. CDR3 length equals 16 residues. The CDR3 DNA follows: TGTGCCAGCAGTTTCGGCTTGGCGAACTTTAATTCACCCCCCCACTTT. It codes for CASSFGLANFNSPPHF.

This sequence joins TRBV7-9 and TRBJ1-1, with D possibly TRBD1 on 6 matching bases. V gave up 3 bases and J gave up 6 bases, with 14 bases separating them. The germline V gene has CDR1 SEHNR and CDR2 FQNEAQ (reference sequence). The CDR3 loop spans 14 amino acids. In nucleotides, the CDR3 is TGTGCCAGCAGCTTGGAGCCGGGGGCGGCTGAAGCTTTCTTT. It specifies CASSLEPGAAEAFF.

This clonotype has a single count. The CDR3 carries no conserved terminal phenylalanine or tryptophan, so it likely arises from a read error. No DNA is shown, since the ends of the CDR3 on it are uncertain; the CDR3 is the one TCRdb lists. The CDR3 is CASSATGLL. The chain recombines TRBV5-1 with TRBJ2-2; no check of the table's D call, TRBD1, against the DNA was made. From its first to its last residue, the CDR3 has 9 amino acids. Per germline, CDR1 SGHRS and CDR2 YFSETQ.

This clonotype was seen a handful of times. The chain recombines TRBV6-9 with TRBJ2-7, with 7 bases matching TRBD2. The germline V gene encodes CDR1 MNHGY and CDR2 SVAAGI. Trimming cost V 6 bases and J 0 bases; bases outside gene matches: 5. CDR3 size: 14 residues. The CDR3 here is CASRERGSSYEQYF. CDR3 DNA sequence: TGTGCCAGCAGGGAGCGGGGAAGCTCCTACGAGCAGTACTTC.

This clonotype was recorded at least ten times. V and J are TRBV19 and TRBJ1-2; TRBD1 is a possible D gene (6 bases). Germline values: CDR1 LNHDA, CDR2 SQIVND (reference sequence). The CDR3 spans 14 residues. V dropped 4 bases and J dropped 6 bases, with 15 bases sitting between them. The CDR3 loop reads CASSTGQSRNGYTF. CDR3 coding DNA: TGTGCCAGTAGTACCGGACAGTCCAGAAATGGCTACACCTTC.

The chain has TRBV2 and TRBJ1-5; weak D call: TRBD1 (6 bases). This CDR3 is built from 13 residues. Germline CDR1 is SNHLY and CDR2 is FYNNEI. Trimming stripped 3 bases from V and 11 bases from J, with 14 bases between. DNA for the CDR3: TGTGCCAGCAGTGAGGGCGGGGGGGCCGCCCAGCATTTT. It yields the protein CASSEGGGAAQHF. The full variable domain, completed using reference TRBV2 and TRBJ1-5, is EPEVTQTPSHQVTQMGQEVILRCVPISNHLYFYWYRQILGQKVEFLVSFYNNEISEKSEIFDDQFSVERPDGSNFTLKIRSTKLEDSAMYFCASSEGGGAAQHFGDGTRLSIL.

This clonotype was recorded at least ten times. The J gene is TRBJ1-6, the V gene TRBV10-1; no clear D. There are 14 residues in the CDR3. The V and J ends lost 3 bases and 4 bases respectively, with 7 bases between them. Germline V gives CDR1 WNHNN, CDR2 SYGVQD (reference sequence). The CDR3 loop is CASSESRYNSPLHF. Written as DNA, the CDR3 is TGCGCCAGCAGTGAATCACGATATAATTCACCCCTCCACTTT.

This clonotype was detected ten times or more. The rearrangement joins TRBV7-9 to TRBJ1-4, with D perhaps TRBD1 (6 bases). Germline CDR1 is SEHNR and CDR2 is FQNEAQ (reference sequence). V was pared by 5 bases and J by 8 bases, with 9 bases between. This CDR3 comprises 12 residues. The CDR3 sequence: CASSPRGEKLFF. Here the CDR3 DNA reads TGTGCCAGCAGCCCCAGGGGCGAAAAACTGTTTTTT.

The chain is built from TRBV19 and TRBJ1-2, with TRBD1 identical over 8 bases. With 9 bases clipped from V and 1 base from J, the junction kept 10 bases outside the gene matches. This CDR3 is built from 15 residues. CDR1 LNHDA and CDR2 SQIVND come from the germline V gene (reference sequence). DNA for the CDR3: TGTGCCAGCCGTCGGGCGGGACAGGATAACTATGGCTACACCTTC. It codes for CASRRAGQDNYGYTF.

The sample holds a few counts of this clonotype. The genes are TRBV12-3 or TRBV12-4 and TRBJ2-7, with D perhaps matching TRBD2 (5 bases). The length of the CDR3 is 17 residues. V gave up 4 bases and J gave up 6 bases, with 25 bases separating them. The CDR3 nucleotides read TGTGCCAGCAGTTACTTACCTCTCGCGAGGACTCCCTTCGAGCAGTACTTC. Translated, it gives CASSYLPLARTPFEQYF.

There are a few counts of this clonotype. The V call is TRBV7-2, the J call TRBJ2-7; D might be TRBD2 (7 bases). This CDR3 is built from 15 residues. The germline gives CDR1 SGHTA, CDR2 FQGNSA. V was pared by 1 base and J by 7 bases, with 17 bases between. In DNA form, the CDR3 reads TGTGCCAGCAGCTTAGTTCGGGGGGCGCGTCAGGAGCAGTACTTC. Translation gives CASSLVRGARQEQYF.

This clonotype was seen a single time. The V gene is TRBV29-1, the J gene TRBJ1-6, with 9 bases matching TRBD1. This CDR3 comprises 13 residues. Germline CDR1 reads SQVTM; CDR2 reads ANQGSEA. The CDR3 region is CRPTGGSNSPLHF. The CDR3 DNA sequence: TGCAGACCGACAGGGGGATCAAATTCACCCCTCCACTTT. Full variable domain (remainder filled in from reference TRBV29-1 and TRBJ1-6): SAVISQKPSRDICQRGTSLTIQCQVDSQVTMMFWYRQQPGQSLTLIATANQGSEATYESGFVIDKFPISRPNLTFSTLTVSNMSPEDSSIYLCRPTGGSNSPLHFGNGTRLTVT.

Only a few counts were recorded for this clonotype. The J gene is TRBJ1-1, the V gene TRBV5-1, with TRBD1 matching over 8 bases. The germline V gene has CDR1 SGHRS and CDR2 YFSETQ. V gave up 0 bases and J gave up 1 base; unmatched junction bases: 5. The CDR3 runs 16 residues. The CDR3 spells CASSLAIGTGNTEAFF. CDR3 nucleotides: TGCGCCAGCAGCTTGGCCATTGGGACAGGGAACACTGAAGCTTTCTTT.

The V and J genes are TRBV10-3 and TRBJ1-3; the D is unclear. Germline CDR1 is ENHRY and CDR2 is SYGVKD. Deletions cut 10 bases from V and 0 bases from J, with 16 bases between. The CDR3 has 15 residues. The CDR3 sequence is CASIGSPRSGNTIYF. CDR3 coding DNA: TGTGCCAGCATAGGTAGCCCTCGCTCTGGAAACACCATATATTTT.

Regarding this clonotype: A clone one base away is much larger, so this may be a read error. The chain joins TRBV2 to TRBJ2-2; D is undetermined. The CDR3 covers 13 residues. CDR1 is SNHLY and CDR2 is FYNNEI in the germline V gene. For the CDR3, the DNA is TGTGCCACCAGTGACTTCTACACCGGGGAGCTGTTTTTT. Amino acid sequence: CATSDFYTGELFF.

This clonotype was detected only a few times. The chain has TRBV2 and TRBJ1-5; D unresolved. The CDR3 extends over 14 amino acids. The V gene lost 6 bases and the J gene lost 2 bases, with 11 bases spanning the gap. Germline CDR1 SNHLY, CDR2 FYNNEI. This CDR3 reads CASSASGGNQPQHF. DNA for the CDR3: TGTGCCAGCAGCGCGTCCGGGGGCAATCAGCCCCAGCATTTT. Looking up the rest from reference TRBV2 and TRBJ1-5 gives the full variable domain: EPEVTQTPSHQVTQMGQEVILRCVPISNHLYFYWYRQILGQKVEFLVSFYNNEISEKSEIFDDQFSVERPDGSNFTLKIRSTKLEDSAMYFCASSASGGNQPQHFGDGTRLSIL.

This clonotype was seen ten or more times. The chain is built from TRBV24-1 and TRBJ1-6; 7 positions match TRBD1. The ends lost 8 bases at V and 8 bases at J; junction bases unmatched: 11. Germline CDR1 and CDR2: KGHDR and SFDVKD. The CDR3 sequence is 15 residues long. The CDR3 DNA reads as TGTGCCACCACCTTACAGGGGTTTAGTGATTCACCCCTCCACTTT. Protein sequence: CATTLQGFSDSPLHF.

The CDR3 is CASSVVASGGQETQYF. CDR3 nucleotides: TGTGCCAGCAGCGTAGTTGCTAGCGGAGGACAAGAGACCCAGTACTTC. This chain uses TRBV9 with TRBJ2-5; 7 nucleotides align to TRBD2. This CDR3 spans 16 amino acids. Trimming cost V 0 bases and J 2 bases; bases outside gene matches: 7. Germline loops: CDR1 SGDLS, CDR2 YYNGEE.

This clonotype was observed a few times. The rearrangement uses TRBV5-8 and TRBJ1-5; D might be TRBD1 (5 bases). The CDR3 contains 15 residues. Germline CDR1 is SGHTS and CDR2 is YDEGEE. The germline V and J ends were trimmed by 0 bases and 2 bases, with 9 bases remaining between them. CDR3 sequence (DNA): TGTGCCAGCAGCTTGGGACAGCTTGGCAATCAGCCCCAGCATTTT. Its protein is CASSLGQLGNQPQHF.